Listed below are T cell receptor beta chains from one sample, sequenced in a study of persistence of HIV-infected CD4 T cells. Their antigen targets remain unknown. Produced via immunoSEQ multiplex PCR; TCRdb's table is partial and in-frame only. The sample holds 43,000 or so clones; around 90% are singletons and the top ten take about 0.94%. This specimen consisted of CD4+ T cells sorted from PBMCs after approximately 19-hour stimulation, obtained from a patient who received antiretroviral therapy. The receptors come from an adult man with HIV who was CMV-seropositive. CDR3s include the opening cysteine and the closing phenylalanine or tryptophan. The D gene is left open where the match is weak. Rows may omit the clone size; those that give it use once, few, many or a size class.

TGTGCCAGCAGACCCTTGGGACTTAAAGGCTACACCTTC,CASRPLGLKGYTF,.,.,TRBV6-5,TRBJ1-2
TGCGCCAGCAGCTTGGCGGCAGGGGGTAATTCACCCCTCCACTTT,CASSLAAGGNSPLHF,.,TRBD1,TRBV5-1,TRBJ1-6
TGCGCCAGCAGCCCCGCCTCCTCTGGGGCCAACGTCCTGACTTTC,CASSPASSGANVLTF,.,.,TRBV5-1,TRBJ2-6
TGTGCCAGCAGCTTGAAGTTGGCGGGGATGAACACCGGGGAGCTGTTTTTT,CASSLKLAGMNTGELFF,.,.,TRBV5-4,TRBJ2-2
TGTGCCAGCATTCTCTTGGGTGCAGGGAGGAATCAGCCCCAGCATTTT,CASILLGAGRNQPQHF,.,.,TRBV28,TRBJ1-5
TGTGCCAGCAGTTACAGAGATAATTCACCCCTCCACTTT,CASSYRDNSPLHF,.,.,TRBV6-5,TRBJ1-6
TGTGCCAGCAATCCAGGACTGAGCTCCTATAATTCACCCCTCCACTTT,CASNPGLSSYNSPLHF,.,.,TRBV2,TRBJ1-6
TGTGCCAGCAGCCCAAACCCTGGGGGGTCTAGCACAGATACGCAGTATTTT,CASSPNPGGSSTDTQYF,.,.,TRBV7-8,TRBJ2-3
TGTGCCAGCTCACCTCTCGTAGCAGATTACAATGAGCAGTTCTTC,CASSPLVADYNEQFF,few,.,TRBV18,TRBJ2-1
TGTGCCAGCAGTGGAACTTTGGGCACTGAAGCTTTCTTT,CASSGTLGTEAFF,.,.,TRBV2,TRBJ1-1
TGTGCTAGTGGTTTGATCGTGGGGACTGAAGCTTTCTTT,CASGLIVGTEAFF,.,.,TRBV12-5,TRBJ1-1
TGTGCCAGCCGAGGGGGGGTTGCTTCCTACGAGCAGTACTTC,CASRGGVASYEQYF,.,.,TRBV2,TRBJ2-7
TGTGCCAGCAGTCCCGGGACCCCTTTTACTATGAACACTGAAGCTTTCTTT,CASSPGTPFTMNTEAFF,.,.,TRBV27,TRBJ1-1
TGCGCCAGCAGGACACTAGCGGGGGCCTACAATGAGCAGTTCTTC,CASRTLAGAYNEQFF,once,TRBD2,TRBV5-1,TRBJ2-1
TGTGCCAGCAGTGAGGGACGTTTTGGCTACACCTTC,CASSEGRFGYTF,.,.,TRBV6-1,TRBJ1-2
TGTGCCACCGTGAGACAGATACGTAATCAGCCCCAGCATTTT,CATVRQIRNQPQHF,.,.,TRBV28,TRBJ1-5
TGCGCCAGCAGCCAAGGAGGGACAGCGGAGTACGAGCAGTACTTC,CASSQGGTAEYEQYF,.,TRBD1,TRBV4-1,TRBJ2-7
TGTGCCAGCAGTTCCAGGGTGGGCGAAAAACTGTTTTTT,CASSSRVGEKLFF,.,.,TRBV28,TRBJ1-4
TGTGCCAGCAGTGAATTACGGGGGAACCCAGATACGCAGTATTTT,CASSELRGNPDTQYF,few,.,TRBV6-1,TRBJ2-3
TGCGCCAGCAGCCAAGAGTGGACGGCTAACTATGGCTACACCTTC,CASSQEWTANYGYTF,.,.,TRBV4-1,TRBJ1-2
TGCGCCACCCAGGTATACTATGGCTACACCTTC,CATQVYYGYTF,.,.,TRBV10-2,TRBJ1-2
TGTGCCACCAGTGATCGGAGGAAGGCCACAGATACGCAGTATTTT,CATSDRRKATDTQYF,.,.,TRBV24-1,TRBJ2-3
TGTGCCAGTAGTATGGGCGTCGGTTACAGGGGGCGGAATCAGCCCCAGCATTTT,CASSMGVGYRGRNQPQHF,.,TRBD1,TRBV19,TRBJ1-5
TGTGCCACCAGCAGAGATTCGACAGGGGATGGCTACACCTTC,CATSRDSTGDGYTF,.,TRBD1,TRBV15,TRBJ1-2
TGTGCCAGCTCACCTTCTGGACAGGGGAGGTTTTACGAGCAGTACTTC,CASSPSGQGRFYEQYF,.,TRBD1,TRBV18,TRBJ2-7
TGTGCCAGCAGCCGGGGGGGAGGAGCCCAGCATTTT,CASSRGGGAQHF,.,.,TRBV4-2,TRBJ1-5
TGCGCCAGCAGCTCCCGTAGCGGGGGGGCGGCAGATACGCAGTATTTT,CASSSRSGGAADTQYF,.,TRBD2,TRBV5-1,TRBJ2-3
TGTGCCAGCAGAGGAGGGGGGAGCACCTACGAGCAGTACTTC,CASRGGGSTYEQYF,.,.,TRBV6-5,TRBJ2-7
TGTGCCAGCAGCTTGAGACAGGGCACAGATACGCAGTATTTT,CASSLRQGTDTQYF,.,.,TRBV9,TRBJ2-3
TGTGCCAGCAGTTTACAGGGGATCCTTCCCCTCCACTTT,CASSLQGILPLHF,.,.,TRBV12-3/TRBV12-4,TRBJ1-6
TGTGCCAGTAGTATAAAATGGACAGGGCCCTACGAGCAGTACTTC,CASSIKWTGPYEQYF,.,TRBD1,TRBV19,TRBJ2-7
TGCGCCAGCAGCTTGGTAGGAAGATCCCGCACAGATACGCAGTATTTT,CASSLVGRSRTDTQYF,.,.,TRBV5-1,TRBJ2-3